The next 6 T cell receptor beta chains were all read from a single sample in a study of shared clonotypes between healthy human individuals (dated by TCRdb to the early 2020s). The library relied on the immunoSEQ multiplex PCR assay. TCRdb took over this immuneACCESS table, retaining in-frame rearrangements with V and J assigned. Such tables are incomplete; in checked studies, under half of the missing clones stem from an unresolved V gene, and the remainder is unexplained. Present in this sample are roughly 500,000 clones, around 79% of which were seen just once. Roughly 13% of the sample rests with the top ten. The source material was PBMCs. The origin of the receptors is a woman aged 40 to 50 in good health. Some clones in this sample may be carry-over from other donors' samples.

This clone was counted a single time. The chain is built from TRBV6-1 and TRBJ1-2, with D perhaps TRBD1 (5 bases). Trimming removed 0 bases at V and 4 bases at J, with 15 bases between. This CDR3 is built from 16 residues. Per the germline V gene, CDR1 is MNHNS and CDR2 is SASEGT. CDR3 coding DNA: TGTGCCAGCAGTGAAGCGGTTGGGAAGGACACCTATGGCTACACCTTC. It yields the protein CASSEAVGKDTYGYTF.

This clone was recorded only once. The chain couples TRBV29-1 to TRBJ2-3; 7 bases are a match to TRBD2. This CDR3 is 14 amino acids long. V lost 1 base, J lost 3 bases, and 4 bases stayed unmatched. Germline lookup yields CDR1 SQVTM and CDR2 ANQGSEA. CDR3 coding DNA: TGCAGCGTTGAAGGCGCGGGAGCAACAGATACGCAGTATTTT. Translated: CSVEGAGATDTQYF.

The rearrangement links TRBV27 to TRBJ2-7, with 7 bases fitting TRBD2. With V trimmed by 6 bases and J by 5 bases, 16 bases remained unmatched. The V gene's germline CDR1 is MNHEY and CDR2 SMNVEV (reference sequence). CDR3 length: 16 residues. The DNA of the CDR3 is TGTGCCAGCAGCAGGAGGTCCGGCGGGAGTTTGCACGAGCAGTACTTC. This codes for CASSRRSGGSLHEQYF.

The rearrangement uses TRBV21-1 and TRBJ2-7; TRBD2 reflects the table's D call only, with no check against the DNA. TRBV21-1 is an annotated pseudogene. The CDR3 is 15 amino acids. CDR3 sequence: CASSKAWEATYEQYF. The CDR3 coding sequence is TGTGCCAGCAGCAAAGCTTGGGAGGCTACCTACGAGCAGTACTTC.

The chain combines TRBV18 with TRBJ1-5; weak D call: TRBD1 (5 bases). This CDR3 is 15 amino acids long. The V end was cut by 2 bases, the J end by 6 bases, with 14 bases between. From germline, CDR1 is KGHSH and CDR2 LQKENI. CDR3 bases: TGTGCCAGCTCACCAATACGGGACGAAAGTCAGCCCCAGCATTTT. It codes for CASSPIRDESQPQHF.

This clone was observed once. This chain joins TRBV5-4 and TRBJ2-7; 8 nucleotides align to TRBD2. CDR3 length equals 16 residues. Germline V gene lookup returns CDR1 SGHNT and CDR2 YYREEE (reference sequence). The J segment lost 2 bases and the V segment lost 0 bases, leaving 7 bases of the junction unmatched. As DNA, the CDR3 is TGTGCCAGCAGCTTGGGGGTCGGGAGGGCCACCTACGAGCAGTACTTC. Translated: CASSLGVGRATYEQYF.